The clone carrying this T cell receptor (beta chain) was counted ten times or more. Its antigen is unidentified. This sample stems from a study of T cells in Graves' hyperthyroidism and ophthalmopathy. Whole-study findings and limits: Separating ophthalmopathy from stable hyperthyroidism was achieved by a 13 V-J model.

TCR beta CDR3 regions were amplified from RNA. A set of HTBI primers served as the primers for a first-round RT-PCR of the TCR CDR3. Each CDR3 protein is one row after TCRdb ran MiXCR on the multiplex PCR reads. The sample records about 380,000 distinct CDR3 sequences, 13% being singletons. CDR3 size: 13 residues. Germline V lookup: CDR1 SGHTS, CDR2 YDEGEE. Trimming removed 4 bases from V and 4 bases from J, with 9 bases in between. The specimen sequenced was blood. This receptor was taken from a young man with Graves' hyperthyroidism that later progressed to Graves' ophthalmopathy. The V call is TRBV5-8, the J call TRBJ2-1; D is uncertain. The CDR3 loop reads CASSIGLYNEQFF. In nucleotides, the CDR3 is TGTGCCAGCAGCATCGGCCTTTACAATGAGCAGTTCTTC. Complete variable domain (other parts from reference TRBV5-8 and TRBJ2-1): EAGVTQSPTHLIKTRGQQATLRCSPISGHTSVYWYQQALGLGLQFLLWYDEGEERNRGNFPPRFSGRQFPNYSSELNVNALELEDSALYLCASSIGLYNEQFFGPGTRLTVL.